Sequencing of this TCR beta chain was carried out in a study of blood T cell repertoires in COVID-19. Across the whole study: Samples taken during acute and convalescent COVID-19 were collected in the United States, Italy and Spain. From T cells, B-cell-depleted T cells, or PBMCs came the material, which was cDNA or gDNA.

This table comes from immunoSEQ multiplex PCR, and its TCRdb copy is limited to in-frame clones, with some not included. The sample records fewer than 40,000 clones, about 88% being singletons. This CDR3 comprises 20 residues. V dropped 2 bases and J dropped 2 bases, with 28 bases sitting between them. In germline, CDR1 is LGHNA, CDR2 YNFKEQ. This TCR was recovered from a man aged 65 to 85 with active COVID-19. Material for sequencing was peripheral blood. V is TRBV4-2 and J is TRBJ2-7; D is perhaps TRBD2 (7 bases). CDR3 loop: CASSQSTRGGGSRLTYEQYF. The CDR3 DNA reads TGTGCCAGCAGCCAATCTACACGGGGCGGGGGCTCCCGCTTGACCTACGAGCAGTACTTC.